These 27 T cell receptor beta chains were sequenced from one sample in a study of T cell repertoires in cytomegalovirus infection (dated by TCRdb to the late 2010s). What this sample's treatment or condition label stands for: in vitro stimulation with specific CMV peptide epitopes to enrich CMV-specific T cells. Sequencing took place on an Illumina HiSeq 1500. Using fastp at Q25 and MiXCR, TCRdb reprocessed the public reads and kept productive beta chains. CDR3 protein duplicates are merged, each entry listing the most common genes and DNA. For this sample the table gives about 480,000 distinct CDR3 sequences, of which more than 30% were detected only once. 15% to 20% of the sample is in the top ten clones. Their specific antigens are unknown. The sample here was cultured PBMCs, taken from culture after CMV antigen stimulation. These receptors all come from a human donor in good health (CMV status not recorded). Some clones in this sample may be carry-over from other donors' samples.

The CDR3 spells CASRKNDNSPLHF. DNA of the CDR3: TGTGCCAGCCGGAAGAACGATAATTCACCCCTCCACTTT. The rearrangement uses TRBV18 and TRBJ1-6; unclear D gene. The germline CDR1 and CDR2 sequences are KGHSH and LQKENI. The germline V and J ends were trimmed by 8 bases and 5 bases, with 10 bases remaining between them. The CDR3 extends over 13 amino acids.

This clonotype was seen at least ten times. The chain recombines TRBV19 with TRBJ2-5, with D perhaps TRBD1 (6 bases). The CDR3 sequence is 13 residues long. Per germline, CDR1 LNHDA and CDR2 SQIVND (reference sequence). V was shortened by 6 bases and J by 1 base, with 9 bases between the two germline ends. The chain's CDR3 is CASRDSLQETQYF. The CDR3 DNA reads TGTGCCAGTAGGGACAGCCTCCAAGAGACCCAGTACTTC.

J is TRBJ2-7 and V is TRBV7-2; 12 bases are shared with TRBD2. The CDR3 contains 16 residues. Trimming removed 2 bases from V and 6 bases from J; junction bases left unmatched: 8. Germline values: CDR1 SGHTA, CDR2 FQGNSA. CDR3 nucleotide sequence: TGTGCCAGCAGCTTATATCAAACGGGACTAGCGGGCGAGCAGTACTTC. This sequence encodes CASSLYQTGLAGEQYF.

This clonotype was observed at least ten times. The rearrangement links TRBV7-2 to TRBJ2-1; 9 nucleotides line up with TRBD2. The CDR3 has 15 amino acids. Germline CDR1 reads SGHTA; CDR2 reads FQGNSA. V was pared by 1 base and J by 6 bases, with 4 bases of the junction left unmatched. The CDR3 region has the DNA TGTGCCAGCAGCTTAGGGCTAGCGGGAATCAATGAGCAGTTCTTC. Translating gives CASSLGLAGINEQFF.

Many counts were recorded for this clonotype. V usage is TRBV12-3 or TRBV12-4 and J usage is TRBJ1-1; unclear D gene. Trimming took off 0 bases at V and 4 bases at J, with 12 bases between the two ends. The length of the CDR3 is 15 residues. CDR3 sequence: CASSLAPTFSTEAFF. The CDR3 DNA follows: TGTGCCAGCAGTTTAGCCCCTACATTCAGCACTGAAGCTTTCTTT.

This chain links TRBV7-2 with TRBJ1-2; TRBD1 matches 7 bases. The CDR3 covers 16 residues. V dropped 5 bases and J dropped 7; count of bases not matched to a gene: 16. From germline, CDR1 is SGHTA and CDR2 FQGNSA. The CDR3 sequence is CASSLQGGRNGGGYTF. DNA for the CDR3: TGTGCCAGCAGCCTCCAGGGGGGTAGGAACGGTGGTGGCTACACCTTC.

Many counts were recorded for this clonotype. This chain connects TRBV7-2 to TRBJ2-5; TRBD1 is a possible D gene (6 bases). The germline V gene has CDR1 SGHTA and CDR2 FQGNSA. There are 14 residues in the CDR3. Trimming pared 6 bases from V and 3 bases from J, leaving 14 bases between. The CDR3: CASSPQGSKETQYF. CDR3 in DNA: TGTGCCAGCAGTCCCCAGGGGTCCAAAGAGACCCAGTACTTC.

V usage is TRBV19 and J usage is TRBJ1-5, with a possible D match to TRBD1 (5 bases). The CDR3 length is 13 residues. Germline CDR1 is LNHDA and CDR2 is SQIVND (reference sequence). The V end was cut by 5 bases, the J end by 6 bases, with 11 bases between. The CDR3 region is CASSVDTVQPQHF. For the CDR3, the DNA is TGTGCCAGTAGTGTGGACACGGTTCAGCCCCAGCATTTT.

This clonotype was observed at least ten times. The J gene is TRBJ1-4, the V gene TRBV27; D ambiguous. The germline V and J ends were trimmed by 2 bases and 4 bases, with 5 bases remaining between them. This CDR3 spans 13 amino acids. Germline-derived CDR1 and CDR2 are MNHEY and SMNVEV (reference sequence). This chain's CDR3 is CASSLRLNEKLFF. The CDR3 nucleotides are TGTGCCAGCAGTTTAAGGCTTAATGAAAAACTGTTTTTT. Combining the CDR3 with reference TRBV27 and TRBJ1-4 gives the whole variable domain EAQVTQNPRYLITVTGKKLTVTCSQNMNHEYMSWYRQDPGLGLRQIYYSMNVEVTDKGDVPEGYKVSRKEKRNFPLILESPSPNQTSLYFCASSLRLNEKLFFGSGTQLSVL.

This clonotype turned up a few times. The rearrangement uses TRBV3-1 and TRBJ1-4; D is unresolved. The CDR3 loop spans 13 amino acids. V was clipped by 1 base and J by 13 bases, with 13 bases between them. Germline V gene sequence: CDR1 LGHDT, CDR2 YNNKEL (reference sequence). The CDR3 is CASSQGGQSGLFF. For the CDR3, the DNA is TGTGCCAGCAGCCAAGGCGGTCAATCCGGACTGTTTTTT. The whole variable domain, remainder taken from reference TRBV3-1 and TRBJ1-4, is DTAVSQTPKYLVTQMGNDKSIKCEQNLGHDTMYWYKQDSKKFLKIMFSYNNKELIINETVPNRFSPKSPDKAHLNLHINSLELGDSAVYFCASSQGGQSGLFFGSGTQLSVL.

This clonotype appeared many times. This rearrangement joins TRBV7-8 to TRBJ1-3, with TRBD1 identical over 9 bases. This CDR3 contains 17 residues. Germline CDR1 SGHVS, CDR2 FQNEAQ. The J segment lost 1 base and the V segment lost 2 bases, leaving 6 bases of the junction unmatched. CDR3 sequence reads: CASSLQNRGPSGNTIYF. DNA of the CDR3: TGTGCCAGCAGCTTACAAAACAGGGGGCCTTCTGGAAACACCATATATTTT.

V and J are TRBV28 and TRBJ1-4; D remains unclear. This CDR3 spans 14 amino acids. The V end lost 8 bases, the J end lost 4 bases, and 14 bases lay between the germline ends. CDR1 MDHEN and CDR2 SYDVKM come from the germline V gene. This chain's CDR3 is CASADGGDNEKLFF. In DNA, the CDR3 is TGTGCCAGCGCTGATGGAGGCGATAATGAAAAACTGTTTTTT.

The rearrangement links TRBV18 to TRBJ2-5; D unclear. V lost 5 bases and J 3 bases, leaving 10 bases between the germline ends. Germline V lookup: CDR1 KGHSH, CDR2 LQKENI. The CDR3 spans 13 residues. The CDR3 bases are TGTGCCAGCTCATTAAATTGGGAAGAGACCCAGTACTTC. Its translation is CASSLNWEETQYF.

The CDR3 coding sequence is TGCAGTGCCGTAGGGCAATTAGGGAGAGATACGCAGTATTTT. Encoded protein: CSAVGQLGRDTQYF. The V gene is TRBV20-1, the J gene TRBJ2-3; D perhaps matches TRBD2 (5 bases). The CDR3 length is 14 residues. Germline lookup yields CDR1 DFQATT and CDR2 SNEGSKA (reference sequence). V was trimmed by 6 bases and J by 5 bases, leaving 18 bases between them.

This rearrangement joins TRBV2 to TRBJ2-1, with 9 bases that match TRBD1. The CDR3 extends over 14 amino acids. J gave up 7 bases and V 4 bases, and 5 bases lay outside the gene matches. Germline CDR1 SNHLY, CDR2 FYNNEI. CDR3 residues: CASSADRGINEQFF. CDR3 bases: TGTGCCAGCAGTGCGGACAGGGGAATAAATGAGCAGTTCTTC.

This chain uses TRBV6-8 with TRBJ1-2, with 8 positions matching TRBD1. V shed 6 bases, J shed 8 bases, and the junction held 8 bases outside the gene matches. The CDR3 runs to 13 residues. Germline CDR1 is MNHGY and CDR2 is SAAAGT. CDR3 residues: CASSEGQAVGYTF. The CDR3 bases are TGTGCCAGCAGCGAGGGACAGGCTGTCGGCTACACCTTC.

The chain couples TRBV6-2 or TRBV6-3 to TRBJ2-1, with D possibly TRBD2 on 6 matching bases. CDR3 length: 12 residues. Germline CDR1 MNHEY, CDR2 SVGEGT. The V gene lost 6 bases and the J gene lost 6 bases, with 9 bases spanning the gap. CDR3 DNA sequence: TGTGCCAGCAGAAGGGACTTCAATGAGCAGTTCTTC. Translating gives CASRRDFNEQFF.

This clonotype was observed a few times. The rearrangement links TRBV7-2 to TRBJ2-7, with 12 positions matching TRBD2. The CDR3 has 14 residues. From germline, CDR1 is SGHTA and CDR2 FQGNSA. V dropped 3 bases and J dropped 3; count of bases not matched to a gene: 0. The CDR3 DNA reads TGTGCCAGCAGCTTGACTAGCGGGAGCTACGAGCAGTACGTC. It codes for CASSLTSGSYEQYV.

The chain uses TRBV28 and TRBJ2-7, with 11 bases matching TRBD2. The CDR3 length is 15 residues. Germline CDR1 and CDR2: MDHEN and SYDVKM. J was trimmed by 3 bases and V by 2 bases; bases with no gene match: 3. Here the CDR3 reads CASSLPGTSGYEQYF. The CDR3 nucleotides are TGTGCCAGCAGTTTACCCGGGACTAGCGGCTACGAGCAGTACTTC.

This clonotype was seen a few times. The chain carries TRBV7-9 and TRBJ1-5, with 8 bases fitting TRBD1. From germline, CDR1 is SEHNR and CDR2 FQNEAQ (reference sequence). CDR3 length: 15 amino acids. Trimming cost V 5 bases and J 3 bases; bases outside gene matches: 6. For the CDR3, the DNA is TGTGCCAGCAGCCGATGGACAGGGACCAATCAGCCCCAGCATTTT. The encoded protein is CASSRWTGTNQPQHF.

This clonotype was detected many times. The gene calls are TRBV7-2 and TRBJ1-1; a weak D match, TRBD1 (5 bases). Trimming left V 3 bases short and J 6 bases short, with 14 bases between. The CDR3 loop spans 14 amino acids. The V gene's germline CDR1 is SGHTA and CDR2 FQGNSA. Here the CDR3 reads CASSFKKAGAEAFF. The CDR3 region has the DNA TGTGCCAGCAGCTTCAAGAAGGCGGGGGCTGAAGCTTTCTTT.

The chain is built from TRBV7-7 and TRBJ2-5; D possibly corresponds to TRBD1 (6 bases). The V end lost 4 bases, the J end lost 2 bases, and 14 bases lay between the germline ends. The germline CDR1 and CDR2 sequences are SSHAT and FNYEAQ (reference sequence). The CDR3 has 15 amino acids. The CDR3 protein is CASSSSLQGQETQYF. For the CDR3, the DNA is TGTGCCAGCAGCTCTTCCCTCCAGGGGCAAGAGACCCAGTACTTC.

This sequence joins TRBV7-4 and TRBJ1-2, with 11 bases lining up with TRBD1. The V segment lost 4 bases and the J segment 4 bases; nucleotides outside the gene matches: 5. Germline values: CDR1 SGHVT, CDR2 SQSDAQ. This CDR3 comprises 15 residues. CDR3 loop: CASSSGTGGLYGYTF. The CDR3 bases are TGTGCCAGCAGCTCCGGGACAGGGGGACTCTATGGCTACACCTTC. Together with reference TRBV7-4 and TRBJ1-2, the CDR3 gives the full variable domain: GAGVSQSPRYKVAKRGRDVALRCDSISGHVTLYWYRQTLGQGSEVLTYSQSDAQRDKSGRPSGRFSAERPERSVSTLKIQRTEQGDSAVYLCASSSGTGGLYGYTFGSGTRLTVV.

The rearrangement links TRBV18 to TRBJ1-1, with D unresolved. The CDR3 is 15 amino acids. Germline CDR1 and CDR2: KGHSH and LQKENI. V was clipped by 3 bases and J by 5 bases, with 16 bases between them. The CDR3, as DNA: TGTGCCAGCTCACCTGGAAAGGCCTTGAGGACTGAAGCTTTCTTT. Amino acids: CASSPGKALRTEAFF.

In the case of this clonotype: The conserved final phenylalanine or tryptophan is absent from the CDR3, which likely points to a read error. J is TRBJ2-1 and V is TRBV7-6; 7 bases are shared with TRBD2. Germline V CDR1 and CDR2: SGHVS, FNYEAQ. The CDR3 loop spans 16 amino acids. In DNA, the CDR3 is TGTGCTAGCAGCTTAGCCGGGACTACAGCCTTCAATGAGCAGTTCTTA. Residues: CASSLAGTTAFNEQFL.

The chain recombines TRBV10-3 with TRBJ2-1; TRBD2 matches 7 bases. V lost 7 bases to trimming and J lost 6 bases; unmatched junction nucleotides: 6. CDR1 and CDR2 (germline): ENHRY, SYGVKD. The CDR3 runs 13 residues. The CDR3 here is CAIMAGLFNEQFF. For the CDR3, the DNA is TGTGCCATCATGGCGGGACTATTCAATGAGCAGTTCTTC.

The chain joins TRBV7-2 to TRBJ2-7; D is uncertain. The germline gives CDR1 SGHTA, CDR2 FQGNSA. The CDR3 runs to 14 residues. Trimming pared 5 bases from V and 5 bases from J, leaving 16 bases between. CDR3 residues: CASSPRNPKNEQYF. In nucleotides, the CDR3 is TGTGCCAGCAGCCCGAGGAACCCCAAGAACGAGCAGTACTTC.